This TCR beta chain was documented in a study of human T cells and chemical hapten exposure. Study-level findings and limits: Counts of TCRs above 1 in 1000 frequency stayed unchanged with DPC sensitization. Patch test score rose with PT1 expanded TCRs, significant at 8, 16, 32, not 4.

Germline V gene data show CDR1 as LGHNA and CDR2 as YNFKEQ. This CDR3 has 15 amino acids. Time point here: pre-sensitization, week 0. As for treatment: therapeutic diphenylcyclopropenone sensitization with weekly scalp DPC. Ahead of applying each patch test, blood was sampled. In the library, unique molecular identifiers were attached to individual cDNA molecules. MiXCR was run by TCRdb on the RACE reads, yielding one entry per CDR3 protein. There are 89,000 or so distinct CDR3 sequences in the sample; 6.5% to 10% occur only once, and just over 2.5% lies in the top ten. A note on this clonotype: Its target is not known. A junction boundary mismatches the germline segment, possibly from a read error.

This specimen was whole blood, taken in connection with sensitization to the hapten diphenylcyclopropenone (DPC). The chain uses TRBV4-2 and TRBJ1-3; unclear D gene. The source of this sequence is a man aged 35-49 years with alopecia areata. Some clones in this sample may be carry-over from other donors' samples. The CDR3 protein is CASSQVRSSGNTIYF. CDR3 coding DNA: TGTGCCAGCAGCCAAGTACGAAGCTCTGGGAACACCATATATTTT.